These 30 T cell receptor beta chains were sequenced from one sample in a study of T cells in Graves' hyperthyroidism and ophthalmopathy (dated 2019 in TCRdb). Library preparation was by multiplex PCR. TCRdb records Illumina HiSeq 2000 as the sequencer. Amplification of TCR beta CDR3 regions was carried out from RNA transcripts. A first-round RT-PCR of the TCR CDR3 used the HTBI primer set with the Qiagen OneStep RT-PCR kit. TCRdb passed the public sequencing reads through fastp at Q25 and MiXCR, retaining productive beta sequences. Every entry covers one CDR3 protein and lists the most common genes and DNA from its rows. The sample has about 710,000 distinct CDR3 sequences on record, about a sixth of them singletons. 8.4% of the sample comes from the top ten. The specimen was blood. All receptors derive from a man aged 18 to 35 with Graves' hyperthyroidism.

There are many counts of this clonotype. The chain carries TRBV24-1 and TRBJ1-1; a weak D match, TRBD1 (6 bases). The CDR3 has 13 amino acids. CDR1 KGHDR and CDR2 SFDVKD come from the germline V gene. V gave up 1 base and J gave up 6 bases, with 8 bases separating them. Here the CDR3 reads CATSDFGGSEAFF. The CDR3 nucleotides read TGTGCCACCAGTGATTTCGGGGGCTCTGAAGCTTTCTTT.

This clonotype was detected only a few times. At one end, the junction sequence differs from germline, possibly due to a read error. The rearrangement joins TRBV7-9 to TRBJ2-7; the D gene is possibly TRBD2 (6 bases). This CDR3 has 15 amino acids. Germline loops: CDR1 SEHNR, CDR2 FQNEAQ (reference sequence). The CDR3 coding sequence is TGTGCCAGCAGCTTAGAGGGAGGACGGAGCTACGAGCAGCACTTC. Translated: CASSLEGGRSYEQHF.

The chain employs TRBV7-9 and TRBJ2-5; no firm D call. V was clipped by 2 bases and J by 2 bases, with 15 bases between them. The CDR3 runs 16 residues. Germline V gene data show CDR1 as SEHNR and CDR2 as FQNEAQ (reference sequence). CDR3 residues: CASSLFMATRQETQYF. CDR3 nucleotides: TGTGCCAGCAGCTTATTCATGGCGACAAGGCAAGAGACCCAGTACTTC.

This chain links TRBV19 with TRBJ2-7; 9 positions agree with TRBD1. Germline lookup yields CDR1 LNHDA and CDR2 SQIVND (reference sequence). With 5 bases clipped from V and 3 bases from J, the junction kept 8 bases outside the gene matches. The CDR3 runs 15 residues. The CDR3 sequence: CASSSPGDRDYEQYF. CDR3 bases: TGTGCCAGTAGTTCCCCTGGGGACAGGGACTACGAGCAGTACTTC. The entire variable domain, with the rest obtained from reference TRBV19 and TRBJ2-7, is as follows: DGGITQSPKYLFRKEGQNVTLSCEQNLNHDAMYWYRQDPGQGLRLIYYSQIVNDFQKGDIAEGYSVSREKKESFPLTVTSAQKNPTAFYLCASSSPGDRDYEQYFGPGTRLTVT.

At least ten counts were recorded for this clonotype. This rearrangement joins TRBV7-2 to TRBJ2-3; D tentatively reads TRBD1 or TRBD2 (5 bases each). Trimming shortened V by 3 bases and J by 7 bases, and 17 bases separated the two germline ends. Germline V CDR1 and CDR2: SGHTA, FQGNSA. The CDR3 runs to 15 residues. CDR3 protein: CASSFSVQVRNTQYF. CDR3 in DNA: TGTGCCAGCAGCTTTAGCGTACAGGTTCGGAATACGCAGTATTTT.

There are a few counts of this clonotype. This chain connects TRBV15 to TRBJ1-3; D not resolved. Germline values: CDR1 LNHNV, CDR2 YYDKDF (reference sequence). Trimming pared 0 bases from V and 0 bases from J, leaving 6 bases between. The length of the CDR3 is 15 residues. The CDR3 loop reads CATSRDRPSGNTIYF. In DNA form, the CDR3 reads TGTGCCACCAGCAGAGACAGACCCTCTGGAAACACCATATATTTT.

This clonotype has a count of ten or more. V is TRBV6-1 and J is TRBJ1-1; no clear D. Trimming shortened V by 11 bases and J by 6 bases, and 19 bases separated the two germline ends. This CDR3 spans 13 amino acids. Germline-derived CDR1 and CDR2 are MNHNS and SASEGT. CDR3 sequence reads: CAHKDRLEAEAFF. CDR3 coding DNA: TGTGCCCACAAGGACCGACTCGAGGCTGAAGCTTTCTTT.

For the CDR3, the DNA is TGCAGTGCTAGGTCGGGGGCGCTGAACACTGAAGCTTTCTTT. Translated, it gives CSARSGALNTEAFF. The chain is built from TRBV20-1 and TRBJ1-1, with a tentative D call TRBD1 (6 bases). V was pared by 3 bases and J by 0 bases, with 11 bases between. The germline V gene encodes CDR1 DFQATT and CDR2 SNEGSKA (reference sequence). The CDR3 has 14 amino acids.

The rearrangement joins TRBV15 to TRBJ2-3; D could derive from TRBD1 or TRBD2 (5 bases each). The CDR3 runs 16 residues. CDR1 is LNHNV, CDR2 YYDKDF, per germline (reference sequence). V lost 2 bases and J 2 bases, leaving 14 bases between the germline ends. CDR3 sequence: CATSRTLGDLTDTQYF. The DNA of the CDR3 is TGTGCCACCAGCAGAACCTTAGGGGACCTCACAGATACGCAGTATTTT.

The genes are TRBV19 and TRBJ1-5; possible D gene TRBD1, 5 bases. Germline CDR1 is LNHDA and CDR2 is SQIVND (reference sequence). The V and J ends lost 5 bases and 7 bases respectively, with 9 bases between them. The CDR3 loop spans 12 amino acids. As DNA, the CDR3 is TGTGCCAGTAGTCACGGGGCCCAGCCCCAGCATTTT. This encodes CASSHGAQPQHF.

This clonotype was picked up many times. V gene TRBV2 combines with J gene TRBJ2-3; TRBD2 agrees at 7 bases. The CDR3 loop spans 13 amino acids. Germline V gene data show CDR1 as SNHLY and CDR2 as FYNNEI. Trimming at V came to 8 bases and at J to 0 bases, leaving 2 bases not matched to a gene. The CDR3 nucleotides are TGTGCCAGCGGACTAGTTAGCACAGATACGCAGTATTTT. This translates into CASGLVSTDTQYF.

The chain recombines TRBV9 with TRBJ2-3; 13 positions match TRBD2. The V segment lost 0 bases and the J segment 2 bases; nucleotides outside the gene matches: 6. Germline-derived CDR1 and CDR2 are SGDLS and YYNGEE. The CDR3 runs 18 residues. The CDR3 reads CASSVEGTSGAYTDTQYF. The CDR3 DNA reads TGTGCCAGCAGCGTAGAAGGGACTAGCGGGGCCTACACAGATACGCAGTATTTT.

This clonotype was counted a few times. This sequence joins TRBV10-3 and TRBJ2-4; the D gene is possibly TRBD1 (5 bases). Germline CDR1 reads ENHRY; CDR2 reads SYGVKD. CDR3 length: 11 residues. V was trimmed by 6 bases and J by 6 bases, leaving 6 bases between them. The CDR3, as DNA: TGTGCCATCAGGCAGGGAAACATTCAGTACTTC. This gives the protein CAIRQGNIQYF.

This clonotype has ten or more counts. V is TRBV12-3 or TRBV12-4 and J is TRBJ2-3; a weak D match, TRBD2 (6 bases). There are 16 residues in the CDR3. V lost 5 bases, J lost 2 bases, and 17 bases lay in between. This CDR3 is CASSQTLGLDTDTQYF. The CDR3 DNA follows: TGTGCCAGCAGTCAAACCCTGGGACTCGACACAGATACGCAGTATTTT.

This clonotype appeared many times. This chain joins TRBV20-1 and TRBJ2-4; a possible D gene is TRBD2 (5 bases). Between the trimmed V and J ends, which lost 1 base and 0 bases, there was a span of 13 bases. This CDR3 has 16 amino acids. Germline V lookup: CDR1 DFQATT, CDR2 SNEGSKA (reference sequence). For the CDR3, the DNA is TGCAGTGCTAGAGTCCGGGGTCGGGGAGCCAAAAACATTCAGTACTTC. Encoded protein: CSARVRGRGAKNIQYF.

This clonotype was counted between two and nine times. The rearrangement joins TRBV6-2 or TRBV6-3 to TRBJ1-5, with 8 bases that match TRBD1. The V and J ends lost 2 bases and 3 bases, in that order; junction bases with no gene match: 9. The CDR3 runs to 17 residues. Germline V gene sequence: CDR1 MNHEY, CDR2 SVGEGT. The CDR3 here is CASSYEKDRDYNQPQHF. CDR3 nucleotide sequence: TGTGCCAGCAGTTACGAGAAGGACAGGGACTACAATCAGCCCCAGCATTTT.

This clonotype was observed a handful of times. The chain couples TRBV29-1 to TRBJ2-3; D remains ambiguous. This CDR3 has 13 residues. V was cut by 3 bases and J by 8 bases, with 15 bases left in between. Germline loops: CDR1 SQVTM, CDR2 ANQGSEA. The CDR3 region has the DNA TGCAGCGTTGACAGGCGTCCAAGGGTTACGCAGTATTTT. Residues: CSVDRRPRVTQYF.

V usage is TRBV20-1 and J usage is TRBJ2-3; TRBD2 agrees at 7 bases. The CDR3 runs 15 residues. The ends lost 3 bases at V and 0 bases at J; junction bases unmatched: 6. CDR1 is DFQATT, CDR2 SNEGSKA, per germline (reference sequence). The CDR3 spells CSASLGGSSTDTQYF. Written as DNA, the CDR3 is TGCAGTGCTAGCCTGGGCGGGAGTAGCACAGATACGCAGTATTTT.

This clonotype was seen many times. The rearrangement links TRBV27 to TRBJ2-7; D possibly matches TRBD1 or TRBD2 (5 bases each). CDR1 MNHEY and CDR2 SMNVEV come from the germline V gene (reference sequence). There are 15 residues in the CDR3. The V and J ends lost 2 bases and 1 base respectively, with 12 bases between them. CDR3 sequence: CASSLTGTASYEQYF. CDR3 bases: TGTGCCAGCAGTTTAACCGGGACGGCGTCCTACGAGCAGTACTTC.

This clonotype came up many times. As DNA, the CDR3 is TGTGCCAGCAGCCAAGTAGTGGGAAGCAATCAGCCCCAGCATTTT. Its protein is CASSQVVGSNQPQHF. The gene calls are TRBV3-1 and TRBJ1-5; D is undetermined. V was clipped by 1 base and J by 1 base, with 8 bases between them. Germline V gene lookup returns CDR1 LGHDT and CDR2 YNNKEL (reference sequence). The CDR3 sequence is 15 residues long. Drawing the rest from reference TRBV3-1 and TRBJ1-5, the complete variable domain is DTAVSQTPKYLVTQMGNDKSIKCEQNLGHDTMYWYKQDSKKFLKIMFSYNNKELIINETVPNRFSPKSPDKAHLNLHINSLELGDSAVYFCASSQVVGSNQPQHFGDGTRLSIL.

This clonotype was picked up a small number of times. The chain has TRBV10-3 and TRBJ1-5; D gene uncertain. V lost 0 bases and J 8 bases, leaving 5 bases between the germline ends. The CDR3 has 12 residues. Germline lookup yields CDR1 ENHRY and CDR2 SYGVKD. The CDR3 coding sequence is TGTGCCATCAGTGAGTCGATTAAGCCCCAGCATTTT. This sequence encodes CAISESIKPQHF.

V is TRBV30 and J is TRBJ2-7; no reliable D call. CDR1 GTSNPN and CDR2 SVGIG come from the germline V gene (reference sequence). CDR3 length equals 13 residues. V lost 4 bases, J lost 6 bases, and 16 bases lay in between. This CDR3 is CAWKYGFMGEQYF. The CDR3, as DNA: TGTGCCTGGAAGTATGGCTTCATGGGCGAGCAGTACTTC.

This clonotype was found many times. The chain uses TRBV11-3 and TRBJ2-5; 10 nucleotides match TRBD2. The CDR3 totals 18 residues. V lost 0 bases to trimming and J lost 2 bases; unmatched junction nucleotides: 9. Germline lookup yields CDR1 SGHNT and CDR2 YENEEA. The CDR3 here is CASSLDGLLAGYQETQYF. CDR3 nucleotides: TGTGCCAGCAGCTTAGATGGGCTACTAGCGGGATATCAAGAGACCCAGTACTTC.

This clonotype was recorded a few times. V and J are TRBV9 and TRBJ1-5; D is uncertain. The CDR3 length is 14 residues. Trimming took 2 bases from V and 2 from J, leaving 8 bases between them. The germline V gene has CDR1 SGDLS and CDR2 YYNGEE. In DNA, the CDR3 is TGTGCCAGCAGCGTGAGTCAGGGCAATCAGCCCCAGCATTTT. The encoded protein is CASSVSQGNQPQHF.

The chain is built from TRBV7-3 and TRBJ2-3, with 9 bases matching TRBD1. The V gene's germline CDR1 is SGHTA and CDR2 FQGTGA. The V segment lost 5 bases and the J segment 5 bases; nucleotides outside the gene matches: 11. This CDR3 comprises 16 residues. The CDR3 reads CASSQGGGQGKDTQYF. CDR3 nucleotides: TGTGCCAGCAGCCAAGGAGGAGGACAGGGGAAAGATACGCAGTATTTT. Full variable domain (rest looked up from reference TRBV7-3 and TRBJ2-3): GAGVSQTPSNKVTEKGKYVELRCDPISGHTALYWYRQSLGQGPEFLIYFQGTGAADDSGLPNDRFFAVRPEGSVSTLKIQRTERGDSAVYLCASSQGGGQGKDTQYFGPGTRLTVL.

This clonotype has more than one count but fewer than ten. The genes are TRBV28 and TRBJ1-5; D possibly corresponds to TRBD1 (6 bases). Germline V gene sequence: CDR1 MDHEN, CDR2 SYDVKM. Trimming took off 8 bases at V and 4 bases at J, with 18 bases between the two ends. CDR3 size: 15 residues. The CDR3 nucleotides are TGTGCCAGCGCCACCGGGACAAGCTTAAATCAGCCCCAGCATTTT. Translation: CASATGTSLNQPQHF.

V usage is TRBV20-1 and J usage is TRBJ2-3; D possibly corresponds to TRBD1 (5 bases). The CDR3 totals 13 residues. Trimming stripped 1 base from V and 9 bases from J, with 14 bases between. Germline CDR1 is DFQATT and CDR2 is SNEGSKA (reference sequence). The CDR3 loop reads CSARGTTRSTQYF. CDR3 nucleotides: TGCAGTGCTAGAGGGACAACCCGGTCGACGCAGTATTTT.

This clonotype was observed many times. This chain uses TRBV6-1 with TRBJ2-5, with D perhaps matching TRBD2 (5 bases). Germline lookup yields CDR1 MNHNS and CDR2 SASEGT. The CDR3 is 15 residues long. V was shortened by 6 bases and J by 4 bases, with 18 bases between the two germline ends. CDR3 protein: CASSGLRGLGETQYF. CDR3 coding DNA: TGTGCCAGCAGCGGACTCCGGGGTCTTGGAGAGACCCAGTACTTC.

The chain uses TRBV7-2 and TRBJ1-4, with TRBD1 matching 7 bases. The CDR3 has 16 residues. The V and J ends lost 5 bases and 6 bases, in that order; junction bases with no gene match: 12. CDR1 is SGHTA, CDR2 FQGNSA, per germline. In nucleotides, the CDR3 is TGTGCCAGCAGCCCCTTACCCGGGACAGTCGATGAAAAACTGTTTTTT. This gives the protein CASSPLPGTVDEKLFF. Full variable domain (missing parts from reference TRBV7-2 and TRBJ1-4): GAGVSQSPSNKVTEKGKDVELRCDPISGHTALYWYRQSLGQGLEFLIYFQGNSAPDKSGLPSDRFSAERTGGSVSTLTIQRTQQEDSAVYLCASSPLPGTVDEKLFFGSGTQLSVL.

This clonotype has ten or more counts. The V gene is TRBV5-1, the J gene TRBJ1-1; 7 nucleotides agree with TRBD1. This CDR3 is built from 15 residues. With 4 bases clipped from V and 1 base from J, the junction kept 7 bases outside the gene matches. Germline CDR1 and CDR2: SGHRS and YFSETQ. The CDR3 region is CASSTLGTENTEAFF. The DNA for the CDR3 is TGCGCCAGCAGCACGCTTGGGACAGAGAACACTGAAGCTTTCTTT.